One sample yielded the 6 T cell receptor beta chains listed below, sequenced in a study of T-cell reconstitution after alpha-beta-depleted transplantation in children (TCRdb year 2016). To prepare the library, PCR was applied. The listed sequencing device is Illumina HiSeq 2500. TCR library preparation used molecular barcoding, with unique molecular identifiers applied to normalize quantification of the TCRbeta repertoire. The public reads were quality trimmed at Q25 with fastp and then assembled into clones with MiXCR by TCRdb, keeping productive beta chains. All rows with the same CDR3 protein become a single entry with the most common DNA and genes. This sample comprises more than 200,000 distinct CDR3 sequences, 25% of them detected only once. The ten largest clones represent about 2.8% of the sample. The treatment or condition label corresponds to: allogeneic hematopoietic cell transplantation with graft depleted of TCRalphabeta T cells and CD19 B cells.

The material was PBMCs, obtained before TCRalphabeta/CD19-depleted stem cell transplant. The receptors originated from a girl aged 2 to 9 with Fanconi anemia, due to receive a stem cell transplant.

The CDR3: CASSLEGPQETQYF. DNA of the CDR3: TGTGCCAGCAGCTTGGAGGGTCCGCAAGAGACCCAGTACTTC. This rearrangement joins TRBV5-4 to TRBJ2-5; D ambiguous. Trimming cost V 0 bases and J 2 bases, with 8 bases left between them. The CDR3 length is 14 residues. The germline gives CDR1 SGHNT, CDR2 YYREEE (reference sequence).

The chain is built from TRBV4-1 and TRBJ2-3; possibly TRBD2 for D (5 bases). CDR3 size: 18 residues. The V end lost 0 bases, the J end lost 0 bases, and 16 bases lay between the germline ends. Germline V CDR1 and CDR2: MGHRA, YSYEKL. Here the CDR3 DNA reads TGCGCCAGCAGCCAAGAGAGCGGTCCTACCCCTAGCACAGATACGCAGTATTTT. It encodes CASSQESGPTPSTDTQYF.

The chain carries TRBV7-9 and TRBJ2-5; a possible D gene is TRBD2 (6 bases). The CDR3 contains 13 residues. Deletions cut 4 bases from V and 1 base from J, with 7 bases between. The V gene's germline CDR1 is SEHNR and CDR2 FQNEAQ (reference sequence). CDR3 nucleotide sequence: TGTGCCAGCAGCTCCGGGAGCCAAGAGACCCAGTACTTC. Its protein product is CASSSGSQETQYF.

This clonotype was counted ten times or more. V and J are TRBV7-2 and TRBJ2-7; TRBD1 matches at 8 bases. This CDR3 comprises 15 residues. Germline-derived CDR1 and CDR2 are SGHTA and FQGNSA. Trimming removed 4 bases from V and 2 bases from J; junction bases left unmatched: 7. The DNA of the CDR3 is TGTGCCAGCAGCTACTCCGGGACAGGAGCCTACGAGCAGTACTTC. Protein: CASSYSGTGAYEQYF.

This clonotype was detected only a few times. This chain connects TRBV30 to TRBJ1-2; 7 bases fit TRBD1. Trimming removed 8 bases from V and 3 bases from J; junction bases left unmatched: 15. This CDR3 spans 15 amino acids. The germline V gene has CDR1 GTSNPN and CDR2 SVGIG (reference sequence). CDR3 nucleotides: TGTGCCCAACCGACAGGGATCGGCGGCGACTATGGCTACACCTTC. Translating it yields CAQPTGIGGDYGYTF.

The chain combines TRBV4-1 with TRBJ2-1; 15 bases map to TRBD2. Germline V lookup: CDR1 MGHRA, CDR2 YSYEKL. This CDR3 contains 13 residues. V gave up 4 bases and J gave up 12 bases; unmatched junction bases: 1. DNA of the CDR3: TGCGCCAGCAGCCCGGGACTAGCGGGGGGGCAGTTCTTC. Amino acids: CASSPGLAGGQFF.